In its sample, the clone carrying this TCR beta chain was seen a few times. This sample was included in a study of CD8 T cells in Susac syndrome. Random hexamers were used to reverse transcribe an amount of roughly 0.45 to 1 ug RNA. The method of amplification for TCR beta CDR3 was immunoSEQ multiplex PCR, covering 54 Vbeta and 13 Jbeta. Each CDR3 protein gets one entry after TCRdb re-called the immunoSEQ multiplex PCR reads with MiXCR. The table includes 70,000 to 100,000 distinct CDR3 sequences, about 96% detected once. This CDR3 spans 16 amino acids. The V and J ends lost 6 bases and 1 base respectively, with 13 bases between them. CDR1 and CDR2 (germline): MGHDK, SYGVNS. Diagnostic criteria for definite or probable disease, in their recently defined form, were met by the patients with Susac syndrome.

What was sequenced was CD8+ T cells from PBMCs. The chain employs TRBV25-1 and TRBJ2-6; D remains unclear. The sequence was collected from a human donor with Susac syndrome. CDR3 nucleotide sequence: TGTGCCAGCAGCGCCAGAATTCAGTCTGGGGCCAACGTCCTGACTTTC. It specifies CASSARIQSGANVLTF.